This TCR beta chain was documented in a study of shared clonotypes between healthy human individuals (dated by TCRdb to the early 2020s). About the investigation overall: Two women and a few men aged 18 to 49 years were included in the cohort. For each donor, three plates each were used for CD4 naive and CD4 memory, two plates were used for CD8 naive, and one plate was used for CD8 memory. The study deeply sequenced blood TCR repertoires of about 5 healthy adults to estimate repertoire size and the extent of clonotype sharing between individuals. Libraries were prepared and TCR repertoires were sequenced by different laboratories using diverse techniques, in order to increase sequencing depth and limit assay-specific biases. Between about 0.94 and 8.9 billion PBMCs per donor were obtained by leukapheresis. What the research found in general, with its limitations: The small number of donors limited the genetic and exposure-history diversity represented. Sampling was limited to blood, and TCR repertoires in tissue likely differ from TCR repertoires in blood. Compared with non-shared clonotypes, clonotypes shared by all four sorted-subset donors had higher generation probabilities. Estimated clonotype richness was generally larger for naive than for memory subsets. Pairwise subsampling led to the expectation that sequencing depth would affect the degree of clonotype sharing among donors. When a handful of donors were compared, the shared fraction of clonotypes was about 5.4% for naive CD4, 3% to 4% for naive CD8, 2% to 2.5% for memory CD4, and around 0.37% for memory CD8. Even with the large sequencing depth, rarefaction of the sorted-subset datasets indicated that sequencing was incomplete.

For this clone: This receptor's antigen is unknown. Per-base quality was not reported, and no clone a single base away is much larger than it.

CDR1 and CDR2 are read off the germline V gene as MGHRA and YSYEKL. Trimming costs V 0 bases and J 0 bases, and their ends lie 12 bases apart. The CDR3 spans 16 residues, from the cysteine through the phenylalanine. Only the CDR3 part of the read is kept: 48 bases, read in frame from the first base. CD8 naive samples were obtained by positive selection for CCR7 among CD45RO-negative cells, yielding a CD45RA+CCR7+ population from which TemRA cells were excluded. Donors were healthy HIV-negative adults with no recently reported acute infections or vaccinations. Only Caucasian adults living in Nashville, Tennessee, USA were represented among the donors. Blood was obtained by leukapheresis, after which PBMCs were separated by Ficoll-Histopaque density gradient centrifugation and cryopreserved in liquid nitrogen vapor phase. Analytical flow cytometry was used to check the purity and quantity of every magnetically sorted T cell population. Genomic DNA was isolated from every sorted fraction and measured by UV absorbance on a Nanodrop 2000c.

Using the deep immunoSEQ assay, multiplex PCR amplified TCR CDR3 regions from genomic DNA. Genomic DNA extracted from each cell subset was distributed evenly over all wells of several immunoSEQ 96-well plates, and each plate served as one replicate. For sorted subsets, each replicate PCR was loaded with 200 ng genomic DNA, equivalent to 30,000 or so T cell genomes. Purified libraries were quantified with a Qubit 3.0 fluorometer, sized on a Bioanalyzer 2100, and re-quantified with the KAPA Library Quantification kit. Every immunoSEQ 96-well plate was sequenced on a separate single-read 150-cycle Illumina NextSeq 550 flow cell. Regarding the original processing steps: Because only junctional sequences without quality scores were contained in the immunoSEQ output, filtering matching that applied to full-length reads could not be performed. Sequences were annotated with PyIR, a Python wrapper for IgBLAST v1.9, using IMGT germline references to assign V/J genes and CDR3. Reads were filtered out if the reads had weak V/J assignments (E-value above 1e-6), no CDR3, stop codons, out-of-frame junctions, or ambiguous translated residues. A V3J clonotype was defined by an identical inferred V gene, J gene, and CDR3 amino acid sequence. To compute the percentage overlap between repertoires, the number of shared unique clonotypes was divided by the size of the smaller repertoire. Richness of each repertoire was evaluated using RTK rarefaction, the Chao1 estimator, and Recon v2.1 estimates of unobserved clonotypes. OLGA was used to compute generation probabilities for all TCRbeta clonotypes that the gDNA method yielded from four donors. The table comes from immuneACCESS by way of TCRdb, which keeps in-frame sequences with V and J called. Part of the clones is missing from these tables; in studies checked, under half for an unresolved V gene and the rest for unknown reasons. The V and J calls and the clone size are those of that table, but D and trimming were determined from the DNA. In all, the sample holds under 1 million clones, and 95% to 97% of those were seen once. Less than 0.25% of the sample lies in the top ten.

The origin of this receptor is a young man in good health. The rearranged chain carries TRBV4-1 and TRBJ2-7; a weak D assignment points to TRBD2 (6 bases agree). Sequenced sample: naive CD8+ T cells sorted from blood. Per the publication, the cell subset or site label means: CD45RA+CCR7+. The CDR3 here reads CASSQEGGAGSYEQYF. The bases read TGCGCCAGCAGCCAAGAGGGCGGGGCGGGCTCCTACGAGCAGTACTTC.